This entry lists 24 T cell receptor beta chains sequenced from one sample in a study of Ad26.COV2.S vaccination and SARS-CoV-2 variants. The table came from immunoSEQ multiplex PCR; TCRdb's copy has only in-frame clones and leaves some out. The sample lists a few hundred thousand clones; roughly 87% were seen once. Treatment noted: some 20 received Ad26.COV2.S at low or high dose, single or two shots; roughly five received placebo; per-sample allocation not given. Each sample was drawn 63 days after the first injection (of vaccine or placebo). Sample: peripheral blood, taken in a trial of Ad26.COV2.S vaccine versus placebo. Receptors originate from a person aged 18 to 65 who received the Ad26.COV2.S COVID-19 vaccine or a placebo.

V and J are TRBV9 and TRBJ2-1; 14 bases match TRBD2. The junction had 10 bases not matched to a gene; V was cut back by 2 bases and J by 9 bases. The CDR3 totals 17 residues. CDR1 and CDR2 (germline): SGDLS, YYNGEE. CDR3 region: CASSVSRLAGGLTEQFF. CDR3 DNA sequence: TGTGCCAGCAGCGTTTCCCGACTAGCGGGGGGGTTAACTGAGCAGTTCTTC.

The V gene is TRBV5-1, the J gene TRBJ1-1; 8 bases fit TRBD1. The CDR3 has 14 amino acids. V was pared by 5 bases and J by 1 base, with 4 bases of the junction left unmatched. Per the germline V gene, CDR1 is SGHRS and CDR2 is YFSETQ. DNA of the CDR3: TGCGCCAGCAGTACCGGGACAGGGAACACTGAAGCTTTCTTT. Amino acids: CASSTGTGNTEAFF.

CDR3 in DNA: TGTGCCAGCAGCTTTATCGAAGTAGCGGGGGGACAGAAAGAGACCCAGTACTTC. This gives the protein CASSFIEVAGGQKETQYF. This sequence joins TRBV7-2 and TRBJ2-5, with 10 bases lining up with TRBD2. Germline CDR1 is SGHTA and CDR2 is FQGNSA. This CDR3 has 18 amino acids. V shed 3 bases, J shed 3 bases, and the junction held 13 bases outside the gene matches. Full variable domain (rest looked up from reference TRBV7-2 and TRBJ2-5): GAGVSQSPSNKVTEKGKDVELRCDPISGHTALYWYRQSLGQGLEFLIYFQGNSAPDKSGLPSDRFSAERTGGSVSTLTIQRTQQEDSAVYLCASSFIEVAGGQKETQYFGPGTRLLVL.

V usage is TRBV3-1 (or the pseudogene TRBV3-2) and J usage is TRBJ2-1; D possibly corresponds to TRBD2 (5 bases). V was cut by 1 base and J by 0 bases, with 7 bases left in between. Germline V gives CDR1 LGHDT, CDR2 YNNKEL (reference sequence). The CDR3 length is 15 residues. The CDR3, as DNA: TGTGCCAGCAGCCAAGCGGGGAGCTCCTACAATGAGCAGTTCTTC. Amino acids: CASSQAGSSYNEQFF.

The chain links TRBV7-8 to TRBJ1-2, with 11 positions matching TRBD1. Germline V CDR1 and CDR2: SGHVS, FQNEAQ. The V and J ends lost 1 base and 7 bases, in that order; junction bases with no gene match: 5. The CDR3 totals 15 residues. Written as DNA, the CDR3 is TGTGCCAGCAGCTTAGGGTGGGACAGGGGGTCTGGCTACACCTTC. Protein: CASSLGWDRGSGYTF.

The chain uses TRBV10-3 and TRBJ2-5; D perhaps matches TRBD2 (6 bases). Looked up from germline, CDR1 is ENHRY and CDR2 is SYGVKD. The CDR3 sequence is 12 residues long. V lost 10 bases, J lost 4 bases, and 13 bases lay in between. CDR3 nucleotides: TGTGCCACCAGCGGAGCGGGAGAGACCCAGTACTTC. It codes for CATSGAGETQYF.

The gene calls are TRBV2 and TRBJ2-2, with 8 bases matching TRBD2. The CDR3 is 13 amino acids. The ends lost 6 bases at V and 6 bases at J; junction bases unmatched: 3. Per germline, CDR1 SNHLY and CDR2 FYNNEI. CDR3 protein: CASRRGAAGELFF. Written as DNA, the CDR3 is TGTGCCAGCAGGCGGGGGGCGGCCGGGGAGCTGTTTTTT.

The V call is TRBV5-4, the J call TRBJ1-6; D unresolved. CDR1 and CDR2 (germline): SGHNT, YYREEE (reference sequence). The CDR3 loop spans 16 amino acids. V was clipped by 1 base and J by 3 bases, with 11 bases between them. This CDR3 reads CASSLSREIYNSPLHF. The CDR3 bases are TGTGCCAGCAGCTTGTCCCGGGAGATCTATAATTCACCCCTCCACTTT.

The chain links TRBV27 to TRBJ2-3; 10 bases match TRBD2. The CDR3 has 16 residues. Germline CDR1 reads MNHEY; CDR2 reads SMNVEV (reference sequence). Losses at the gene ends were 6 bases for V and 1 base for J; bases not matched to a gene: 7. The CDR3 nucleotides read TGTGCCAGCAGACCCAAAGCGGGGGGGCGCACAGATACGCAGTATTTT. Translated, it gives CASRPKAGGRTDTQYF.

This rearrangement joins TRBV6-4 to TRBJ1-6, with D hard to call. Germline CDR1 MRHNA, CDR2 SNTAGT. The germline V and J ends were trimmed by 1 base and 11 bases, with 6 bases remaining between them. The CDR3 runs 12 residues. The CDR3 DNA is TGTGCCAGCAGTGACTTCGGGACACCCCTCCACTTT. Amino acids: CASSDFGTPLHF.

This clone was seen only once. This sequence joins TRBV11-2 and TRBJ2-3; D is undetermined. The ends were cut back, 4 bases at V and 4 bases at J, with 6 bases in the middle. The germline V gene encodes CDR1 SGHAT and CDR2 FQNNGV. The CDR3 extends over 12 amino acids. Here the CDR3 DNA reads TGTGCCAGCAGCTCCCCACCAGATACGCAGTATTTT. Translating it yields CASSSPPDTQYF.

The chain couples TRBV4-3 to TRBJ1-1; TRBD1 is a possible D gene (5 bases). The CDR3 contains 13 residues. V lost 0 bases and J lost 6, with 8 bases in between. CDR1 and CDR2 (germline): LGHNA, YSLEER. The CDR3 DNA reads as TGCGCCAGCAGCCAAGAAGGGGACGCTGAAGCTTTCTTT. Encoded protein: CASSQEGDAEAFF.

The CDR3 reads CAWKGENYGYTF. In DNA, the CDR3 is TGTGCCTGGAAAGGCGAGAACTATGGCTACACCTTC. This chain joins TRBV30 and TRBJ1-2, with D hard to call. Deletions cut 4 bases from V and 2 bases from J, with 8 bases between. This CDR3 has 12 amino acids. Germline CDR1 GTSNPN, CDR2 SVGIG (reference sequence). Using reference TRBV30 and TRBJ1-2 for the parts outside the CDR3, the full variable domain is SQTIHQWPATLVQPVGSPLSLECTVEGTSNPNLYWYRQAAGRGLQLLFYSVGIGQISSEVPQNLSASRPQDRQFILSSKKLLLSDSGFYLCAWKGENYGYTFGSGTRLTVV.

The chain uses TRBV18 and TRBJ1-3; 7 bases are shared with TRBD1. Germline V CDR1 and CDR2: KGHSH, LQKENI. J gave up 0 bases and V 0 bases, and 11 bases lay outside the gene matches. The CDR3 runs to 19 residues. In DNA, the CDR3 is TGTGCCAGCTCACCACCCAGGGACAGCACTTTTTTCTCTGGAAACACCATATATTTT. Protein sequence: CASSPPRDSTFFSGNTIYF.

The V gene is TRBV7-8, the J gene TRBJ2-7, with 9 bases fitting TRBD1. Germline V gives CDR1 SGHVS, CDR2 FQNEAQ. This CDR3 has 15 amino acids. Trimming took 1 base from V and 4 from J; bases not matched to a gene: 5. The CDR3 DNA reads as TGTGCCAGCAGCTTAGAGGGGACAGGGCGGTACGAGCAGTACTTC. Translated, it gives CASSLEGTGRYEQYF. Filled out from reference TRBV7-8 and TRBJ2-7, the complete variable domain reads GAGVSQSPRYKVAKRGQDVALRCDPISGHVSLFWYQQALGQGPEFLTYFQNEAQLDKSGLPSDRFFAERPEGSVSTLKIQRTQQEDSAVYLCASSLEGTGRYEQYFGPGTRLTVT.

The chain couples TRBV19 to TRBJ1-6; D unclear. Trimming cost V 6 bases and J 4 bases, with 7 bases left between them. This CDR3 has 13 residues. From germline, CDR1 is LNHDA and CDR2 SQIVND (reference sequence). The DNA for the CDR3 is TGTGCCAGTAGCGGGCCTTATAATTCACCCCTCCACTTT. It translates to CASSGPYNSPLHF.

The sample holds a few counts of this clone. The V gene is TRBV2, the J gene TRBJ2-2; 8 bases line up with TRBD1. CDR1 SNHLY and CDR2 FYNNEI come from the germline V gene. This CDR3 contains 13 residues. J was trimmed by 5 bases and V by 10 bases; bases with no gene match: 6. The CDR3, as DNA: TGTGCCACCGGGACAGGAGGGACCGGGGAGCTGTTTTTT. It codes for CATGTGGTGELFF.

V and J are TRBV4-3 and TRBJ2-7; 10 bases fit TRBD1. The CDR3 has 15 residues. Trimming at V came to 3 bases and at J to 3 bases, leaving 5 bases not matched to a gene. Looked up from germline, CDR1 is LGHNA and CDR2 is YSLEER. The CDR3: CASSQGTGDLYEQYF. The CDR3 DNA reads as TGCGCCAGCAGCCAGGGGACAGGGGACCTCTACGAGCAGTACTTC.

The genes are TRBV10-3 and TRBJ1-2; possibly TRBD1 for D (5 bases). The ends were cut back, 4 bases at V and 3 bases at J, with 18 bases in the middle. Looked up from germline, CDR1 is ENHRY and CDR2 is SYGVKD. This CDR3 region has 16 residues. The CDR3 sequence is CAISGRDSRGYYGYTF. The CDR3, as DNA: TGTGCCATCAGTGGACGGGACTCCCGGGGCTACTATGGCTACACCTTC.

V usage is TRBV12-1 and J usage is TRBJ1-2. TRBV12-1 is recorded as a pseudogene. The CDR3 is 12 amino acids. The CDR3: CASSFVRYGYTF. CDR3 nucleotides: TGTGCCAGCAGCTTTGTGAGGTACGGCTACACCTTC.

J is TRBJ1-4 and V is TRBV30; tentatively, D is TRBD1 (6 bases). V lost 4 bases and J 3 bases, leaving 12 bases between the germline ends. There are 14 residues in the CDR3. Germline assignment: CDR1 GTSNPN and CDR2 SVGIG (reference sequence). The CDR3 sequence: CAWNPGQSNEKLFF. The CDR3 nucleotides read TGTGCCTGGAACCCCGGACAGTCTAATGAAAAACTGTTTTTT.

This clone has more than one count but fewer than ten. The chain is built from TRBV27 and TRBJ2-1; D might be TRBD2 (5 bases). This CDR3 is built from 11 residues. Trimming left V 8 bases short and J 7 bases short, with 9 bases between. Germline assignment: CDR1 MNHEY and CDR2 SMNVEV (reference sequence). CDR3 nucleotides: TGTGCCAGCCGAGGGTGGAATGAGCAGTTCTTC. Its translation: CASRGWNEQFF.

V usage is TRBV24-1 and J usage is TRBJ1-1; perhaps TRBD1 as D (6 bases). This CDR3 is built from 11 residues. V lost 6 bases to trimming and J lost 5 bases, with 6 bases between them. CDR1 is KGHDR, CDR2 SFDVKD, per germline. The CDR3 protein is CATSQGTEAFF. CDR3 sequence (DNA): TGTGCCACCAGTCAGGGGACTGAAGCTTTCTTT.

This clone has a handful of counts. V usage is TRBV4-1 and J usage is TRBJ1-5; TRBD1 matches at 7 bases. Germline trimming cut 2 bases from V and 0 bases from J; bases unmatched to any gene: 7. Germline CDR1 reads MGHRA; CDR2 reads YSYEKL. CDR3 size: 17 residues. This CDR3 is CASSQSEDRTSNQPQHF. CDR3 nucleotides: TGCGCCAGCAGCCAATCCGAGGACAGGACTAGCAATCAGCCCCAGCATTTT.